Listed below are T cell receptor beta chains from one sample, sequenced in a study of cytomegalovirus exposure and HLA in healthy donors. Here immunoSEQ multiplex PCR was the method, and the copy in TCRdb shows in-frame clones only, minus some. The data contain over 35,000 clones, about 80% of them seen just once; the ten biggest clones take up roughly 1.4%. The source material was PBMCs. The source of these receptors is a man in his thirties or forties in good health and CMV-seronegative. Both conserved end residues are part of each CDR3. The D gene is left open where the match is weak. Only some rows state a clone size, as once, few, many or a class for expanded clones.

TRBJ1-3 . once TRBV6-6 CASSGGPANPGNTIYF TGTGCCAGCAGTGGGGGCCCGGCCAACCCTGGAAACACCATATATTTT
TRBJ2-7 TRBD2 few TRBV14 CASSQDPRLAGASEQYF TGTGCCAGCAGCCAAGATCCCCGACTAGCGGGAGCAAGCGAGCAGTACTTC
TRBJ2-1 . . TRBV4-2 CASSQDEDEQFF TGTGCCAGCAGCCAAGATGAGGATGAGCAGTTCTTC
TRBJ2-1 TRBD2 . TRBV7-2 CASSFRLAGIYNEQFF TGTGCCAGCAGCTTTCGGCTAGCGGGTATTTACAATGAGCAGTTCTTC
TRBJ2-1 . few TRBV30 CASRRRGYNEQFF TGTGCCTCCAGGAGGAGAGGCTACAATGAGCAGTTCTTC
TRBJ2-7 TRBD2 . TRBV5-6 CASSLVSSSGRSYEQYF TGTGCCAGCAGCCTGGTATCCTCTAGCGGGAGAAGCTACGAGCAGTACTTC
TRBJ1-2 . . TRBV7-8 CASSARAGSNYGYTF TGTGCCAGCAGCGCAAGAGCGGGCAGCAACTATGGCTACACCTTC
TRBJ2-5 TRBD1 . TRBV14 CASSQGTGKPSIETQYF TGTGCCAGCAGCCAGGGGACAGGGAAACCGTCGATCGAGACCCAGTACTTC
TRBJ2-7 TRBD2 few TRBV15 CATSRDTSASSYEQYF TGTGCCACCAGCAGAGATACTAGCGCGAGCTCCTACGAGCAGTACTTC
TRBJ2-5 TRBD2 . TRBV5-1 CASSLGLASETQYF TGCGCCAGCAGCTTGGGACTAGCGAGCGAGACCCAGTACTTC
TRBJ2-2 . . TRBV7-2 CASSPSRQAGTGELFF TGTGCCAGCAGCCCGTCGCGACAGGCCGGCACCGGGGAGCTGTTTTTT
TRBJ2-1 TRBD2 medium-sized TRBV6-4 CASSDSAGGPGEQFF TGTGCCAGCAGTGACTCGGCGGGAGGGCCGGGTGAGCAGTTCTTC
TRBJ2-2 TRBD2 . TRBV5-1 CASSLVGLAGEYTGELFF TGCGCCAGCAGCTTGGTTGGGCTAGCGGGAGAGTACACCGGGGAGCTGTTTTTT
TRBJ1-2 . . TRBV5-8 CASSSEAMAGSNYGYTF TGTGCCAGCAGCTCTGAGGCGATGGCGGGGTCTAACTATGGCTACACCTTC
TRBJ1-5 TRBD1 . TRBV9 CASSETGSSQPQHF TGTGCCAGCAGCGAGACAGGGAGTAGTCAGCCCCAGCATTTT
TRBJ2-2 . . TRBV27 CASSSGWDTGELFF TGTGCCAGCAGTTCGGGATGGGACACCGGGGAGCTGTTTTTT
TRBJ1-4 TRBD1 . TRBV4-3 CASSDPGQGELLGEKLFF TGCGCCAGCAGCGACCCGGGACAGGGGGAGCTGCTTGGTGAAAAACTGTTTTTT
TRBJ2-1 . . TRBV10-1 CASIRQASYNEQFF TGCGCCAGCATACGACAGGCCTCCTACAATGAGCAGTTCTTC
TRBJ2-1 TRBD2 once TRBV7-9 CASSSTLAGEGDEQFF TGTGCCAGCAGCTCCACACTAGCGGGAGAGGGAGATGAGCAGTTCTTC
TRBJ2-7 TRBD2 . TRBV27 CASSLSPGTSGYEQYF TGTGCCAGCAGTTTATCACCCGGGACTAGCGGCTACGAGCAGTACTTC
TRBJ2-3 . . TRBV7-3 CASSPLASAVQVTDTQYF TGTGCCAGCAGCCCTCTAGCGTCAGCAGTCCAAGTCACAGATACGCAGTATTTT
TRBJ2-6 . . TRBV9 CASSVTQGSGANVLTF TGTGCCAGCAGCGTAACCCAGGGCTCTGGGGCCAACGTCCTGACTTTC
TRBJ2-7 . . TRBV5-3 CARSLARHPLPYEQYF TGTGCCAGAAGCTTGGCCAGACATCCTCTCCCCTACGAGCAGTACTTC
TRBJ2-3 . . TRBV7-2 CASSQNTDTQYF TGTGCCAGCAGCCAAAACACAGATACGCAGTATTTT
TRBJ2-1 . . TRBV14 CASSQTRNRVFNEQFF TGTGCCAGCAGCCAAACACGAAACAGGGTTTTCAATGAGCAGTTCTTC
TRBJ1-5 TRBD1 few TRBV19 CASIPGGLYNQPQHF TGTGCCAGTATACCAGGGGGCCTCTACAATCAGCCCCAGCATTTT
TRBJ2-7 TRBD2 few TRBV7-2 CASSLSGRGYEQYF TGTGCCAGCAGCTTAAGCGGGAGAGGCTACGAGCAGTACTTC